Listed below are T cell receptor beta chains from one sample, sequenced in a study of CD8+CD57+ T cells in acquired aplastic anemia. One entry per CDR3 protein results from TCRdb running MiXCR on the reads. The data hold about 200,000 distinct CDR3 sequences, with approximately 35% observed a single time. Source material: sorted CD4+, CD8+, or CD8+CD57+ T cells (not recorded which) from PBMCs. All receptors come from a human donor in good health, serving as a control. Each CDR3 is given with its conserved first and last residue. Each record gives: clone size, J gene, D gene, V gene, CDR3 protein, CDR3 DNA. The D gene is left open where the match is weak. Where a row states a size, it is once, few, many or the class of an expanded clone; other rows omit it.

clone_size: many
j_call: TRBJ1-1
d_call: .
v_call: TRBV9
cdr3_aa: CASSVVVWGAPFF
cdr3_nt: TGTGCCAGCAGCGTAGTCGTATGGGGGGCTCCTTTCTTT

clone_size: many
j_call: TRBJ2-5
d_call: .
v_call: TRBV4-1
cdr3_aa: CASSLGSAETQYF
cdr3_nt: TGCGCCAGCAGCCTGGGGAGTGCGGAGACCCAGTACTTC

clone_size: .
j_call: TRBJ2-1
d_call: .
v_call: TRBV5-4
cdr3_aa: CASSFAGSSYNEQFF
cdr3_nt: TGTGCCAGCAGCTTTGCCGGGAGCTCCTACAATGAGCAGTTCTTC

clone_size: .
j_call: TRBJ1-1
d_call: .
v_call: TRBV2
cdr3_aa: CASSERGVEASF
cdr3_nt: TGTGCCAGCAGTGAAAGGGGGGTTGAAGCTTCCTTT

clone_size: .
j_call: TRBJ2-3
d_call: .
v_call: TRBV5-4
cdr3_aa: CASSNPLTDSQNTQYF
cdr3_nt: TGTGCCAGCAGCAACCCATTGACGGACAGCCAAAATACGCAGTATTTT

clone_size: few
j_call: TRBJ2-7
d_call: TRBD2
v_call: TRBV15
cdr3_aa: CATSRSGSGYEQYF
cdr3_nt: TGTGCCACCAGCAGAAGCGGGAGTGGGTATGAGCAGTACTTC

clone_size: few
j_call: TRBJ1-1
d_call: .
v_call: TRBV5-6
cdr3_aa: CASSLYSGGYTEAFF
cdr3_nt: TGTGCCAGCAGCTTGTACTCCGGGGGCTACACTGAAGCTTTCTTT

clone_size: many
j_call: TRBJ1-3
d_call: .
v_call: TRBV6-5
cdr3_aa: CASSYSSPLEGNTIYF
cdr3_nt: TGTGCCAGCAGTTACTCGTCGCCCCTTGAGGGAAACACCATATATTTT

clone_size: many
j_call: TRBJ2-7
d_call: .
v_call: TRBV20-1
cdr3_aa: CSARGTYEQYF
cdr3_nt: TGCAGTGCTAGAGGCACCTACGAGCAGTACTTC

clone_size: .
j_call: TRBJ1-6
d_call: .
v_call: TRBV7-9
cdr3_aa: CASSLGGSGNSPLHF
cdr3_nt: TGTGCCAGCAGCTTAGGAGGTAGCGGTAATTCACCCCTCCACTTT

clone_size: many
j_call: TRBJ2-5
d_call: TRBD2
v_call: TRBV20-1
cdr3_aa: CSATTVLAGGHLTQYF
cdr3_nt: TGCAGTGCCACAACCGTACTAGCGGGGGGGCACTTAACCCAGTACTTC

clone_size: .
j_call: TRBJ2-1
d_call: .
v_call: TRBV15
cdr3_aa: CATSGTATNNEQFF
cdr3_nt: TGTGCCACCAGCGGTACGGCCACCAACAATGAGCAGTTCTTC

clone_size: many
j_call: TRBJ1-2
d_call: .
v_call: TRBV29-1
cdr3_aa: CSVEDQGKNYGYTF
cdr3_nt: TGCAGCGTTGAAGATCAGGGTAAAAACTATGGCTACACCTTC

clone_size: .
j_call: TRBJ2-3
d_call: TRBD1
v_call: TRBV5-1
cdr3_aa: CASSASGTGHTDTQYF
cdr3_nt: TGCGCCAGCAGCGCCTCCGGGACAGGTCACACAGATACGCAGTATTTT

clone_size: many
j_call: TRBJ1-6
d_call: .
v_call: TRBV16
cdr3_aa: CASSQGQGPVYNSPLHF
cdr3_nt: TGTGCCAGCAGCCAGGGACAAGGGCCCGTCTATAATTCACCCCTCCACTTT

clone_size: few
j_call: TRBJ2-1
d_call: .
v_call: TRBV19
cdr3_aa: CASSQGGRLISEQFF
cdr3_nt: TGTGCCAGCAGCCAGGGGGGCAGGCTAATAAGTGAGCAGTTCTTC

clone_size: .
j_call: TRBJ2-4
d_call: .
v_call: TRBV5-1
cdr3_aa: CASSFSRDRAKNIQYF
cdr3_nt: TGCGCCAGCAGCTTTTCCAGGGACCGAGCCAAAAACATTCAGTACTTC

clone_size: many
j_call: TRBJ2-7
d_call: .
v_call: TRBV6-5
cdr3_aa: CASSLYRGSGEQYF
cdr3_nt: TGTGCCAGCAGTTTGTATCGGGGTAGTGGCGAGCAGTACTTC

clone_size: many
j_call: TRBJ2-2
d_call: .
v_call: TRBV24-1
cdr3_aa: CATSLAPSANTGELFF
cdr3_nt: TGTGCCACCAGCTTAGCCCCTTCCGCGAACACCGGGGAGCTGTTTTTT

clone_size: many
j_call: TRBJ1-2
d_call: .
v_call: TRBV20-1
cdr3_aa: CSARVFDSENYGYTF
cdr3_nt: TGCAGTGCTAGAGTTTTTGACAGCGAAAACTATGGCTACACCTTC

clone_size: .
j_call: TRBJ1-2
d_call: .
v_call: TRBV19
cdr3_aa: CASSTAPPSSYGYTF
cdr3_nt: TGTGCCAGTAGTACCGCCCCCCCGAGCTCCTATGGCTACACCTTC

clone_size: .
j_call: TRBJ1-5
d_call: .
v_call: TRBV12-3/TRBV12-4
cdr3_aa: CASSSQGGGQPQHF
cdr3_nt: TGTGCCAGCAGCTCTCAGGGAGGGGGTCAGCCCCAGCATTTT

clone_size: many
j_call: TRBJ2-5
d_call: .
v_call: TRBV6-1
cdr3_aa: CASRLTQETQYF
cdr3_nt: TGTGCCAGCAGACTCACCCAAGAGACCCAGTACTTC

clone_size: .
j_call: TRBJ1-1
d_call: .
v_call: TRBV15
cdr3_aa: CATSRGSNTEAFF
cdr3_nt: TGTGCCACCAGCAGAGGCTCAAACACTGAAGCTTTCTTT

clone_size: few
j_call: TRBJ1-3
d_call: .
v_call: TRBV30
cdr3_aa: CAWNGPGASGNTIYF
cdr3_nt: TGTGCCTGGAACGGCCCGGGGGCCTCTGGAAACACCATATATTTT

clone_size: many
j_call: TRBJ2-5
d_call: .
v_call: TRBV15
cdr3_aa: CATSSATGGGPQYF
cdr3_nt: TGTGCCACCAGCAGCGCTACAGGGGGAGGGCCCCAGTACTTC

clone_size: many
j_call: TRBJ2-7
d_call: .
v_call: TRBV9
cdr3_aa: CASSVDYGNYEQYF
cdr3_nt: TGTGCCAGCAGCGTAGATTACGGAAACTACGAGCAGTACTTC

clone_size: .
j_call: TRBJ1-1
d_call: .
v_call: TRBV7-2
cdr3_aa: CASSLGSWQGMWNTEAFF
cdr3_nt: TGTGCCAGCAGCTTAGGTTCTTGGCAGGGGATGTGGAACACTGAAGCTTTCTTT

clone_size: .
j_call: TRBJ1-6
d_call: .
v_call: TRBV5-4
cdr3_aa: CASSKDSSYNSPLHF
cdr3_nt: TGTGCCAGCAGTAAGGACAGCTCCTATAATTCACCCCTCCACTTT

clone_size: many
j_call: TRBJ2-3
d_call: .
v_call: TRBV10-2
cdr3_aa: CASSDLEGFSTDTQYF
cdr3_nt: TGCGCCAGCAGTGATCTGGAGGGGTTTTCTACAGATACGCAGTATTTT

clone_size: few
j_call: TRBJ1-1
d_call: .
v_call: TRBV5-1
cdr3_aa: CASSTSGSTTEAFF
cdr3_nt: TGCGCCAGCAGCACTTCAGGGAGTACAACTGAAGCTTTCTTT

clone_size: .
j_call: TRBJ1-2
d_call: .
v_call: TRBV19
cdr3_aa: CASSNREFGYTF
cdr3_nt: TGTGCCAGTAGTAACAGGGAATTTGGCTACACCTTC

clone_size: many
j_call: TRBJ1-1
d_call: .
v_call: TRBV29-1
cdr3_aa: CSVAPGWGMNTEAFF
cdr3_nt: TGCAGCGTTGCCCCGGGGTGGGGGATGAACACTGAAGCTTTCTTT

clone_size: few
j_call: TRBJ2-1
d_call: TRBD2
v_call: TRBV5-1
cdr3_aa: CASSLDGVGGLAGVEQFF
cdr3_nt: TGCGCCAGCAGCTTGGACGGCGTGGGGGGACTAGCGGGAGTTGAGCAGTTCTTC

clone_size: .
j_call: TRBJ1-6
d_call: .
v_call: TRBV12-3/TRBV12-4
cdr3_aa: CASSWGLSLHF
cdr3_nt: TGTGCCAGCAGTTGGGGTTTGTCCCTCCACTTT

clone_size: many
j_call: TRBJ2-3
d_call: .
v_call: TRBV14
cdr3_aa: CASSQGSSAQYF
cdr3_nt: TGTGCCAGCAGCCAAGGGAGTAGCGCGCAGTATTTT

clone_size: many
j_call: TRBJ1-5
d_call: .
v_call: TRBV2
cdr3_aa: CASRGNNQPQHF
cdr3_nt: TGTGCCAGCAGAGGAAACAATCAGCCCCAGCATTTT

clone_size: many
j_call: TRBJ2-1
d_call: .
v_call: TRBV11-2
cdr3_aa: CASSFSAGKLNEQFF
cdr3_nt: TGTGCCAGCAGCTTCTCTGCGGGAAAGTTGAATGAGCAGTTCTTC

clone_size: many
j_call: TRBJ1-2
d_call: .
v_call: TRBV20-1
cdr3_aa: CSANTGYGYTF
cdr3_nt: TGCAGTGCTAACACAGGGTATGGCTACACCTTC

clone_size: many
j_call: TRBJ1-6
d_call: .
v_call: TRBV7-8
cdr3_aa: CASSLSLTPSPLHF
cdr3_nt: TGTGCCAGCAGCTTATCCTTGACCCCATCACCCCTCCACTTT

clone_size: .
j_call: TRBJ2-5
d_call: TRBD1
v_call: TRBV7-3
cdr3_aa: CASSLTGTGGAETQYF
cdr3_nt: TGTGCCAGCAGCTTAACCGGGACAGGGGGCGCTGAGACCCAGTACTTC

clone_size: .
j_call: TRBJ1-1
d_call: TRBD1
v_call: TRBV29-1
cdr3_aa: CSVVGDRGNSEAFF
cdr3_nt: TGCAGCGTCGTGGGTGACAGGGGAAACTCTGAAGCTTTCTTT

clone_size: many
j_call: TRBJ1-1
d_call: .
v_call: TRBV14
cdr3_aa: CASSRNLNTEAFF
cdr3_nt: TGTGCCAGCAGCCGTAATTTGAACACTGAAGCTTTCTTT

clone_size: .
j_call: TRBJ1-5
d_call: TRBD1
v_call: TRBV25-1
cdr3_aa: CASNVTGKQPQHF
cdr3_nt: TGTGCCAGCAACGTGACAGGGAAGCAGCCCCAGCATTTT

clone_size: many
j_call: TRBJ1-5
d_call: .
v_call: TRBV15
cdr3_aa: CATSRGRANQPQHF
cdr3_nt: TGTGCCACCAGCAGAGGCAGGGCCAATCAGCCCCAGCATTTT

clone_size: .
j_call: TRBJ1-6
d_call: TRBD1
v_call: TRBV10-3
cdr3_aa: CAISDRDRAYNSPLHF
cdr3_nt: TGTGCCATCAGTGACCGGGACAGGGCCTATAATTCACCCCTCCACTTT

clone_size: .
j_call: TRBJ2-7
d_call: TRBD1
v_call: TRBV15
cdr3_aa: CATSRDRGHEQYF
cdr3_nt: TGTGCCACCAGCAGGGACAGGGGGCACGAGCAGTACTTC

clone_size: many
j_call: TRBJ2-1
d_call: .
v_call: TRBV9
cdr3_aa: CASSVAPNNEQFF
cdr3_nt: TGTGCCAGCAGCGTAGCGCCGAACAATGAGCAGTTCTTC

clone_size: few
j_call: TRBJ2-1
d_call: .
v_call: TRBV30
cdr3_aa: CAWSEGFGEQFF
cdr3_nt: TGTGCCTGGAGCGAGGGCTTCGGTGAGCAGTTCTTC

clone_size: .
j_call: TRBJ1-2
d_call: TRBD1
v_call: TRBV29-1
cdr3_aa: CSVFNTGTAAGYTF
cdr3_nt: TGCAGCGTTTTTAACACCGGGACAGCCGCCGGCTACACCTTC

clone_size: many
j_call: TRBJ1-2
d_call: .
v_call: TRBV5-1
cdr3_aa: CASSLDSSSYYGYTF
cdr3_nt: TGCGCCAGCAGCTTGGATTCCTCGTCCTACTATGGCTACACCTTC

clone_size: few
j_call: TRBJ1-2
d_call: .
v_call: TRBV6-1
cdr3_aa: CASSESRSSGGGLHGYTF
cdr3_nt: TGTGCCAGCAGTGAATCTAGGTCCTCCGGTGGGGGGCTGCATGGCTACACCTTC

clone_size: .
j_call: TRBJ2-7
d_call: TRBD1
v_call: TRBV15
cdr3_aa: CATSRDPPGTGAYEQYF
cdr3_nt: TGTGCCACCAGCAGAGATCCCCCCGGGACAGGGGCCTACGAGCAGTACTTC

clone_size: .
j_call: TRBJ2-7
d_call: .
v_call: TRBV10-1
cdr3_aa: CASSERPYEQYF
cdr3_nt: TGCGCCAGCAGTGAACGTCCCTACGAGCAGTACTTC

clone_size: many
j_call: TRBJ1-1
d_call: .
v_call: TRBV7-7
cdr3_aa: CASSLDGGTEAFF
cdr3_nt: TGTGCCAGCAGCTTAGATGGTGGCACTGAAGCTTTCTTT

clone_size: many
j_call: TRBJ1-1
d_call: .
v_call: TRBV7-3
cdr3_aa: CASSLMGPPNTEAFF
cdr3_nt: TGTGCCAGCAGCTTAATGGGACCGCCGAACACTGAAGCTTTCTTT

clone_size: few
j_call: TRBJ1-1
d_call: .
v_call: TRBV5-1
cdr3_aa: CASSVGPDTEAFF
cdr3_nt: TGCGCCAGCAGCGTAGGACCGGACACTGAAGCTTTCTTT